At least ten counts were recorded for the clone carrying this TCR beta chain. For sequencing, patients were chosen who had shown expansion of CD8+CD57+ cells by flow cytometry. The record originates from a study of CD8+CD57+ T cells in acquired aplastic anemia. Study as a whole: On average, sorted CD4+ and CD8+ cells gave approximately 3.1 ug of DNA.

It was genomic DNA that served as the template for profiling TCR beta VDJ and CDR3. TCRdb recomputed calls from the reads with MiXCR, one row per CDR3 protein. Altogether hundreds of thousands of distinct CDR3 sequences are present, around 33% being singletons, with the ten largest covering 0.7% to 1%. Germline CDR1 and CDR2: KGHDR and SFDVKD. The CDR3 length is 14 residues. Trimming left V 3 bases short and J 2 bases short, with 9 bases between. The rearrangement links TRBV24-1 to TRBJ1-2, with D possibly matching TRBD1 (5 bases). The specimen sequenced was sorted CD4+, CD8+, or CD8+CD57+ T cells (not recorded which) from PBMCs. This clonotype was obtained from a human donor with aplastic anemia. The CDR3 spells CATSDVGRNYGYTF. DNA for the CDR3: TGTGCCACCAGTGATGTGGGACGGAACTATGGCTACACCTTC.